The rows below give T cell receptor beta chains drawn from one sample of a study of blood T cell repertoires in COVID-19. Profiling relied on immunoSEQ multiplex PCR, and the TCRdb table lists in-frame clones only, not all of them. The sample has 70,000 to 90,000 clones, roughly 83% seen once. The sequenced sample consisted of peripheral blood. These receptors were obtained from a human donor in a cohort sampled during active COVID-19. Each CDR3 is given with its conserved first and last residue. D genes are given only for firm matches.

d_call,v_call,j_call,cdr3_aa,cdr3_nt
TRBD1,TRBV5-8,TRBJ2-7,CASSPPLGTGRYEQYF,TGTGCCAGCAGCCCCCCCCTCGGGACAGGGCGCTACGAGCAGTACTTC
-,TRBV28,TRBJ1-3,CASSLSVRGGNTIYF,TGTGCCAGCAGTTTATCGGTCAGGGGAGGAAACACCATATATTTT
-,TRBV19,TRBJ2-1,CASSMSLANNEQFF,TGTGCCAGTAGTATGAGTCTAGCTAACAATGAGCAGTTCTTC
-,TRBV6-5,TRBJ2-7,CASWTSRGYEQYF,TGTGCCAGCTGGACGTCTCGAGGGTACGAGCAGTACTTC
-,TRBV12-3/TRBV12-4,TRBJ2-7,CASRDTLSYEQYF,TGTGCCAGCAGAGACACCCTCTCCTACGAGCAGTACTTC
TRBD2,TRBV10-3,TRBJ2-1,CAISEGLAGARQQFF,TGTGCCATCAGTGAGGGCCTAGCGGGAGCCCGGCAGCAGTTCTTC
TRBD1,TRBV5-1,TRBJ2-2,CASSFRTGGAGAGELFF,TGCGCCAGCAGCTTTAGGACAGGGGGCGCAGGGGCCGGGGAGCTGTTTTTT
TRBD1,TRBV6-5,TRBJ1-2,CASSRGQSYGYTF,TGTGCCAGCAGCAGGGGACAGAGCTATGGCTACACCTTC
-,TRBV6-5,TRBJ2-5,CASSYLFETQYF,TGTGCCAGCAGTTATCTGTTCGAGACCCAGTACTTC
-,TRBV4-3,TRBJ1-5,CASSQDAGLQDQPQHF,TGCGCCAGCAGCCAAGATGCGGGACTGCAGGATCAGCCCCAGCATTTT
-,TRBV6-1,TRBJ1-3,CASSDLGVAYSGNTIYF,TGTGCCAGCAGTGATTTGGGAGTAGCCTACTCTGGAAACACCATATATTTT
TRBD2,TRBV14,TRBJ2-1,CASSRDGGAPRGYNEQFF,TGTGCCAGCAGCCGGGACGGGGGGGCCCCTAGGGGCTACAATGAGCAGTTCTTC
-,TRBV5-1,TRBJ2-2,CASSLGLVSGGELFF,TGCGCCAGCAGCTTGGGACTAGTTTCCGGCGGGGAGCTGTTTTTT
TRBD1,TRBV4-2,TRBJ2-7,CASSQDRSQGYEQYF,TGTGCCAGCAGCCAAGATCGTTCACAGGGGTATGAGCAGTACTTC
TRBD2,TRBV12-3/TRBV12-4,TRBJ2-7,CASRRGTSGEQYF,TGTGCCAGCAGGCGAGGGACTAGCGGCGAGCAGTACTTC
-,TRBV15,TRBJ1-2,CATSRDRTPDGYTF,TGTGCCACCAGCAGAGATCGGACACCGGATGGCTACACCTTC